This T cell receptor (beta chain) emerged from a study of T-cell reconstitution after alpha-beta-depleted transplantation in children. The V and J ends lost 8 bases and 0 bases, in that order; junction bases with no gene match: 3. CDR3 length: 14 residues. The germline CDR1 and CDR2 sequences are ENHRY and SYGVKD. This clonotype was seen repeatedly, ten times or more. No antigen is known for it. Whole-study findings and limits: T cells produced anew were the main source of T-cell counts and diversity one year after transplant. TCRbeta diversity was high at day 60 in some patients (a result of surviving recipient T cells and thymic progenitors). Approximately two months post-transplant, alpha-beta T cells reportedly originated from several hundred expanded graft clones.

TCRbeta library preparation incorporated unique molecular identifiers. TCRdb re-called the PCR reads with MiXCR, one entry per CDR3 protein. The repertoire holds roughly 200,000 distinct CDR3 sequences, with approximately 6.9% as singletons. This TCR was recovered from a boy aged 2 to 10 with acute lymphoblastic leukemia, due to receive a stem cell transplant. The sequencing used PBMCs, collected before TCRalphabeta/CD19-depleted stem cell transplant. This chain joins TRBV10-3 and TRBJ2-2, with 7 bases matching TRBD1. The CDR3 region has the DNA TGTGCCATCCCCGGGACAGCGAACACCGGGGAGCTGTTTTTT. Translation: CAIPGTANTGELFF.